The sequence of this T cell receptor beta chain was determined in a study of Graves' ophthalmopathy and Graves' hyperthyroidism. Points from the study as a whole: The 13-signature model separated ophthalmopathy from stable hyperthyroidism at over 85% sensitivity and nearly 82% specificity. Ophthalmopathy progression cases were predicted by the model with approximately 70% sensitivity and approximately 74% specificity.

From RNA, the CDR3 regions of TCR beta chains were amplified and sequenced. Second-round multiplex PCR followed a first-round RT-PCR using HTBI primers. TCRdb ran MiXCR on the multiplex PCR reads and lists one entry per CDR3 protein. Of approximately 700,000 distinct CDR3 sequences listed, 40% were seen once; the top ten hold 35% to 55%. Points on this clonotype: Its antigen remains unidentified.

The receptor's source is an adult man with Graves' ophthalmopathy. The sequencing input was peripheral blood.

The CDR3 DNA reads TGTGCCAGCAGTGACCGAATACAGGGCCGTGGCAATCAGCCCCAGCATTTT. Translation gives CASSDRIQGRGNQPQHF. The chain uses TRBV2 and TRBJ1-5; TRBD1 might be the D (6 bases). V lost 3 bases and J 2 bases, leaving 17 bases between the germline ends. CDR3 length: 17 amino acids. Germline V CDR1 and CDR2: SNHLY, FYNNEI.